The T cell receptor (beta chain) described here comes from a study of T cell responses to AZD1222 COVID-19 vaccine. Study summary: Second doses were pooled across both intervals (about 4 or about 12 weeks).

Study-wide points: The breadth and depth of Spike-specific TCRs increased once two AZD1222 doses had been given.

Worth noting for this clone: Its antigen remains unknown.

The CDR3 is made up of 15 amino acids. Trimming took 5 bases from V and 2 from J, leaving 13 bases between them. Germline V lookup: CDR1 MDHEN, CDR2 SYDVKM. The assay was immunoSEQ multiplex PCR, and TCRdb's table has in-frame clones only and misses some. Of 130,000 or so clones in the sample, 85% to 90% were seen once. This TCR was recovered from an adult in good health. The source material was peripheral blood, sampled on day 0 of AZD1222 vaccination. The V call is TRBV28, the J call TRBJ1-5, with D possibly TRBD1 on 6 matching bases. The CDR3 DNA sequence: TGTGCCAGCAGTACGGAAGGGGGTGGCAATCAGCCCCAGCATTTT. It specifies CASSTEGGGNQPQHF.